The entry below describes one T cell receptor beta chain. Its antigen remains unidentified. Data came from immunoSEQ multiplex PCR; TCRdb stores just in-frame clones and leaves some out. Found here are roughly 70,000 clones, 88% of them singletons; the top ten hold under 3%. The data derive from a study of OX40 agonist ivuxolimab in advanced cancers. On the study more broadly: It was ivuxolimab, an agonistic anti-OX40 (CD134) antibody, that patients were treated with. Study findings and constraints: Researchers did not establish what antigens the expanded peripheral T cells target. Both blood CD4+ and CD8+ T cells showed clonal growth by week 6 at 0.1 to 3.0 mg/kg.

This CDR3 is 13 amino acids long. Germline values: CDR1 SGDLS, CDR2 YYNGEE. V was trimmed by 0 bases and J by 8 bases, leaving 9 bases between them. The origin of this receptor is an adult with an advanced solid tumor such as melanoma, head and neck, liver or kidney cancer. The chain is built from TRBV9 and TRBJ2-1; maybe TRBD1 (5 bases). The specimen comprised CD4+ or CD8+ T cells sorted from blood, sampled in a trial of the OX40 agonist ivuxolimab. CDR3 in DNA: TGTGCCAGCAGCGTAGACAGGACCTATGAGCAGTTCTTC. Translating it yields CASSVDRTYEQFF.